What follows are 12 T cell receptor beta chains derived from one specimen sequenced in a study of cytomegalovirus exposure and HLA in healthy donors. Vbeta (60) and Jbeta (13) primers were used in the PCR. The data were produced by immunoSEQ multiplex PCR, yet TCRdb's version contains in-frame clones alone and is incomplete. In the table there are more than 85,000 clones, 63% of which are singletons. The specimen was PBMCs. These receptors all come from a human donor in good health.

This clone came up a few times. CDR3 loop: CASRTGQGSGYTF. The CDR3 nucleotides read TGTGCCAGCCGAACGGGACAGGGGTCTGGCTACACCTTC. The J gene is TRBJ1-2, the V gene TRBV6-5, with 10 bases fitting TRBD1. This CDR3 spans 13 amino acids. V trimming: 8 bases; J trimming: 7 bases; junction bases outside the gene matches: 7. Germline V gene data show CDR1 as MNHEY and CDR2 as SVGAGI.

V is TRBV11-3 and J is TRBJ1-1; D is unresolved. The CDR3 totals 12 residues. V lost 2 bases and J 8 bases, leaving 9 bases between the germline ends. Looked up from germline, CDR1 is SGHNT and CDR2 is YENEEA. The CDR3 DNA follows: TGTGCCAGCAGCTTAAGTCGCGGGGAAGCTTTCTTT. Encoded protein: CASSLSRGEAFF.

In regard to this clone: Other DNA sequences in the sample encode the same CDR3. The gene calls are TRBV29-1 and TRBJ2-3, with 12 nucleotides matching TRBD2. The V and J ends lost 4 bases and 3 bases, in that order; junction bases with no gene match: 2. Looked up from germline, CDR1 is SQVTM and CDR2 is ANQGSEA. The CDR3 loop spans 14 amino acids. This chain's CDR3 is CSVAGTSGTDTQYF. In DNA form, the CDR3 reads TGCAGCGTTGCCGGGACTAGCGGGACAGATACGCAGTATTTT.

The V and J genes are TRBV7-9 and TRBJ2-5; 8 bases match TRBD2. The germline CDR1 and CDR2 sequences are SEHNR and FQNEAQ (reference sequence). The CDR3 has 14 amino acids. V shed 6 bases, J shed 3 bases, and the junction held 6 bases outside the gene matches. The CDR3 region has the DNA TGTGCCAGCAGTCCCACTAGCGGAGAAGAGACCCAGTACTTC. It is translated as CASSPTSGEETQYF.

The rearrangement uses TRBV5-1 and TRBJ2-1, with TRBD1 matching 7 bases. The CDR3 runs 15 residues. Germline trimming cut 1 base from V and 4 bases from J; bases unmatched to any gene: 5. The V gene's germline CDR1 is SGHRS and CDR2 YFSETQ. CDR3 amino acids: CASSLRDSGYNEQFF. The CDR3 region has the DNA TGCGCCAGCAGCTTGAGGGACAGCGGATACAATGAGCAGTTCTTC.

The chain is built from TRBV9 and TRBJ2-1; D might be TRBD2 (5 bases). Germline V gene data show CDR1 as SGDLS and CDR2 as YYNGEE. Trimming shortened V by 0 bases and J by 0 bases, and 19 bases separated the two germline ends. The CDR3 totals 19 residues. The CDR3 is CASSVEGGSFSSSYNEQFF. The CDR3 DNA is TGTGCCAGCAGCGTAGAAGGTGGGAGTTTCTCGAGCTCCTACAATGAGCAGTTCTTC. Full variable domain (remainder filled in from reference TRBV9 and TRBJ2-1): DSGVTQTPKHLITATGQRVTLRCSPRSGDLSVYWYQQSLDQGLQFLIQYYNGEERAKGNILERFSAQQFPDLHSELNLSSLELGDSALYFCASSVEGGSFSSSYNEQFFGPGTRLTVL.

V and J are TRBV27 and TRBJ1-5; D may be TRBD1 (6 bases). Trimming removed 3 bases from V and 5 bases from J, with 11 bases in between. CDR3 size: 14 residues. Germline CDR1 reads MNHEY; CDR2 reads SMNVEV (reference sequence). The CDR3 protein is CASSFQGSHQPQHF. In nucleotides, the CDR3 is TGTGCCAGCAGTTTCCAGGGGAGCCATCAGCCCCAGCATTTT.

This clone was seen once. J is TRBJ2-5 and V is TRBV7-2, with TRBD2 matching over 9 bases. In germline, CDR1 is SGHTA, CDR2 FQGNSA. This CDR3 has 17 amino acids. V gave up 1 base and J gave up 4 bases; unmatched junction bases: 10. CDR3 DNA sequence: TGTGCCAGCAGCTTAGAGGCGGGGCTAGCGGGGACAGAGACCCAGTACTTC. Translating gives CASSLEAGLAGTETQYF. The entire variable domain, with the rest obtained from reference TRBV7-2 and TRBJ2-5, is as follows: GAGVSQSPSNKVTEKGKDVELRCDPISGHTALYWYRQSLGQGLEFLIYFQGNSAPDKSGLPSDRFSAERTGGSVSTLTIQRTQQEDSAVYLCASSLEAGLAGTETQYFGPGTRLLVL.

V and J are TRBV6-5 and TRBJ1-1; a possible D gene is TRBD1 (6 bases). Germline assignment: CDR1 MNHEY and CDR2 SVGAGI. V gave up 3 bases and J gave up 6 bases, with 20 bases separating them. The CDR3 sequence is 16 residues long. The CDR3 loop reads CASSYSGAGALAEAFF. CDR3 DNA: TGTGCCAGCAGTTATAGTGGGGCAGGGGCATTGGCTGAAGCTTTCTTT.

This sequence joins TRBV25-1 and TRBJ1-4, with TRBD1 matching 9 bases. V lost 1 base and J lost 6; bases outside the gene matches: 0. This CDR3 contains 14 residues. CDR1 is MGHDK, CDR2 SYGVNS, per germline. The CDR3 here is CASSEWTGDEKLFF. CDR3 DNA sequence: TGTGCCAGCAGTGAATGGACAGGGGATGAAAAACTGTTTTTT.

This CDR3 reads CASSFGQGGDEQYF. The CDR3 DNA reads as TGCGCCAGCAGCTTCGGGCAGGGAGGCGACGAGCAGTACTTC. V gene TRBV5-1 combines with J gene TRBJ2-7, with D possibly matching TRBD2 (6 bases). The germline gives CDR1 SGHRS, CDR2 YFSETQ. Trimming left V 2 bases short and J 5 bases short, with 14 bases between. The CDR3 sequence is 14 residues long.

The chain carries TRBV2 and TRBJ1-2; D is possibly TRBD1 (6 bases). The CDR3 consists of 13 residues. Between the trimmed V and J ends, which lost 6 bases and 5 bases, there was a span of 13 bases. Germline loops: CDR1 SNHLY, CDR2 FYNNEI. CDR3 coding DNA: TGTGCCAGCAGACAGGGAGTAGATTATGGCTACACCTTC. Amino acid sequence: CASRQGVDYGYTF. Together with reference TRBV2 and TRBJ1-2, the CDR3 gives the full variable domain: EPEVTQTPSHQVTQMGQEVILRCVPISNHLYFYWYRQILGQKVEFLVSFYNNEISEKSEIFDDQFSVERPDGSNFTLKIRSTKLEDSAMYFCASRQGVDYGYTFGSGTRLTVV.